This paragraph reports one T cell receptor (beta chain). The antigen is unknown. The cDNA had a unique molecular identifier and a template-switch universal primer site. TCRdb independently ran MiXCR on the 5' RACE reads; one entry per CDR3 protein. The data hold hundreds of thousands of distinct CDR3 sequences, with over 15% observed a single time. This specimen comes from a study of identical twins. General study findings and limits: Within twin pairs, the out-of-frame alpha sequences they shared showed excess low generation probability.

V lost 3 bases to trimming and J lost 7 bases, with 9 bases between them. The CDR3 contains 12 residues. The sample was also reused in another study, on T cells expressing NK-cell markers. According to that study: The TCR beta repertoires were obtained from sorted CD3+CD56+NKG2C+, CD3+CD56+NKG2C- and CD3+CD56-NKG2C+ T cells.

The source of this sequence is a woman aged 18-35 years in good health. Sequenced input: PBMCs. V and J are TRBV12-3 or TRBV12-4 and TRBJ1-2; no reliable D call. CDR3: CASSFWGFGYTF. As DNA, the CDR3 is TGTGCCAGCAGTTTCTGGGGTTTTGGCTACACCTTC.